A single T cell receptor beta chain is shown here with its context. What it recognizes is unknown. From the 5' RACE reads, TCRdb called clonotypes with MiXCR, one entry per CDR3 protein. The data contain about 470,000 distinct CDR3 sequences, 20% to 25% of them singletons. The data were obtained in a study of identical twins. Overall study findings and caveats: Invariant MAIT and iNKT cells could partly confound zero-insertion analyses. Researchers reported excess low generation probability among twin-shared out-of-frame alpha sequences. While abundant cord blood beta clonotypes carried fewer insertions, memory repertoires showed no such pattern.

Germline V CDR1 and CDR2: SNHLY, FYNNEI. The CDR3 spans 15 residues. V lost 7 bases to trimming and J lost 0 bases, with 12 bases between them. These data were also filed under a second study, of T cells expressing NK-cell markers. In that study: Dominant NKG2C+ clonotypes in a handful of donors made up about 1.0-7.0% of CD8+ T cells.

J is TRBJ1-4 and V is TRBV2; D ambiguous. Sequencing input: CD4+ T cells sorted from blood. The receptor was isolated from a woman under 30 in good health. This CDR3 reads CASTPDVATNEKLFF. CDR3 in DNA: TGTGCCAGCACTCCGGACGTAGCAACTAATGAAAAACTGTTTTTT.